These T cell receptor beta chains were read from a single sample in a study of CD8+CD57+ T cells in acquired aplastic anemia. MiXCR, run by TCRdb on the reads, gives a single entry per CDR3 protein. The sample carries 150,000 to 180,000 distinct CDR3 sequences, roughly 54% recorded once. The sequenced material came from sorted CD4+, CD8+, or CD8+CD57+ T cells (not recorded which) from PBMCs. The origin of the receptors is a human donor with aplastic anemia. Both conserved end residues are part of each CDR3. D genes are given only for firm matches. Only part of the rows carry a size: once, few, many, or a class if the clone is expanded.

d_gene: NA; j_gene: TRBJ2-7; abundance: many; v_gene: TRBV20-1; CDR3nt: TGCAGTGCTAGACCGATACAGGGACCCTCCTACGAGCAGTACTTC; CDR3aa: CSARPIQGPSYEQYF
d_gene: NA; j_gene: TRBJ2-5; abundance: NA; v_gene: TRBV28; CDR3nt: TGTGCCAGCAGTTTACCAACCGGGCTAGAGACCCAGTACTTC; CDR3aa: CASSLPTGLETQYF
d_gene: NA; j_gene: TRBJ2-2; abundance: many; v_gene: TRBV4-1; CDR3nt: TGCGCCAGCAGGGACGAGACAGCGGGCGGGGAGCTGTTTTTT; CDR3aa: CASRDETAGGELFF
d_gene: NA; j_gene: TRBJ2-7; abundance: NA; v_gene: TRBV7-8; CDR3nt: TGTGCCAGCAGCTTCGACAGTCCCTCCTACGAGCAGTACTTC; CDR3aa: CASSFDSPSYEQYF
d_gene: TRBD1; j_gene: TRBJ2-1; abundance: NA; v_gene: TRBV11-1; CDR3nt: TGTGCCAGCAGCCCCCGGGACAGTCCCTCCAATGAGCAGTTCTTC; CDR3aa: CASSPRDSPSNEQFF
d_gene: TRBD2; j_gene: TRBJ2-7; abundance: many; v_gene: TRBV6-1; CDR3nt: TGTGCCAGCATGAGGGAGCGGGGGGGTGACGAGCAGTACTTC; CDR3aa: CASMRERGGDEQYF
d_gene: NA; j_gene: TRBJ1-1; abundance: NA; v_gene: TRBV7-8; CDR3nt: TGTGCCAGCAGCTTGAGCACCAAGAACACTGAAGCTTTCTTT; CDR3aa: CASSLSTKNTEAFF
d_gene: NA; j_gene: TRBJ1-3; abundance: NA; v_gene: TRBV29-1; CDR3nt: TGCAGCGCCGAAACGACAGACTCTGGAAACACCATATATTTT; CDR3aa: CSAETTDSGNTIYF
d_gene: TRBD1; j_gene: TRBJ1-2; abundance: many; v_gene: TRBV29-1; CDR3nt: TGCAGCGTTGAGCAGGGGGCGGACTATGGCTACACCTTC; CDR3aa: CSVEQGADYGYTF
d_gene: NA; j_gene: TRBJ1-1; abundance: once; v_gene: TRBV9; CDR3nt: TGTGCCAGCAGCTCGACCGGGATAGGGGACACTGAAGCTTTCTTT; CDR3aa: CASSSTGIGDTEAFF
d_gene: NA; j_gene: TRBJ2-1; abundance: NA; v_gene: TRBV7-6; CDR3nt: TGTGCCAGCAGCTTAGCACAGTACAATGAGCAGTTCTTC; CDR3aa: CASSLAQYNEQFF
d_gene: TRBD1; j_gene: TRBJ2-5; abundance: NA; v_gene: TRBV5-5; CDR3nt: TGTGCCAGCAGCCAGGGGACAGGGCGGTGGGAGACCCCGTACTTC; CDR3aa: CASSQGTGRWETPYF
d_gene: NA; j_gene: TRBJ1-2; abundance: once; v_gene: TRBV7-9; CDR3nt: TGTGCCAGCAACGCAGGGTTTTATGGCTACACCTTC; CDR3aa: CASNAGFYGYTF
d_gene: TRBD2; j_gene: TRBJ2-3; abundance: NA; v_gene: TRBV5-1; CDR3nt: TGCGCCAGCAGCGTCCGACTAGCGGGGAGCACAGATACGCAGTATTTT; CDR3aa: CASSVRLAGSTDTQYF
d_gene: NA; j_gene: TRBJ1-1; abundance: few; v_gene: TRBV5-6; CDR3nt: TGTGCCAGCAGCTTCGGAGATGCTGAAGCTTTCTTT; CDR3aa: CASSFGDAEAFF
d_gene: NA; j_gene: TRBJ1-5; abundance: NA; v_gene: TRBV19; CDR3nt: TGTGCCAGTAGTAGTGAGGCAGGGATTCGGCCCCAGCATTTT; CDR3aa: CASSSEAGIRPQHF
d_gene: TRBD2; j_gene: TRBJ2-3; abundance: few; v_gene: TRBV10-1; CDR3nt: TGCGCCAGCAGACGAGGGACTAGCGGGACAGCTAGCACAGATACGCAGTATTTT; CDR3aa: CASRRGTSGTASTDTQYF
d_gene: NA; j_gene: TRBJ2-5; abundance: many; v_gene: TRBV6-1; CDR3nt: TGTGCCAGCACCACGGGCCCAAGGGGAGAGACCCAGTACTTC; CDR3aa: CASTTGPRGETQYF
d_gene: TRBD2; j_gene: TRBJ2-1; abundance: NA; v_gene: TRBV24-1; CDR3nt: TGTGCCACCAGTGATCCAAAGACTAGCCGGGAGAGCAATGAGCAGTTCTTC; CDR3aa: CATSDPKTSRESNEQFF
d_gene: TRBD1; j_gene: TRBJ2-1; abundance: many; v_gene: TRBV20-1; CDR3nt: TGCAGTGCTTGGGACAGCCTCTCCTACAATGAGCAGTTCTTC; CDR3aa: CSAWDSLSYNEQFF
d_gene: NA; j_gene: TRBJ1-6; abundance: NA; v_gene: TRBV20-1; CDR3nt: TGCAGTGTCCTAACCACAGGGCGAGTGCGGAATTCACCCCTCCACTTT; CDR3aa: CSVLTTGRVRNSPLHF
d_gene: NA; j_gene: TRBJ2-1; abundance: NA; v_gene: TRBV20-1; CDR3nt: TGCAGTGCTAGTCCCCGAACGGGCTCCTACAATGAGCAGTTCTTC; CDR3aa: CSASPRTGSYNEQFF
d_gene: TRBD2; j_gene: TRBJ2-1; abundance: NA; v_gene: TRBV29-1; CDR3nt: TGCAGCGTTGATAGGGGACTATACAATGAGCAGTTCTTC; CDR3aa: CSVDRGLYNEQFF
d_gene: NA; j_gene: TRBJ1-1; abundance: NA; v_gene: TRBV10-2; CDR3nt: TGCGCCAGCAGTGAATCGTGGGGGAACACTGAAGCTTTCTTT; CDR3aa: CASSESWGNTEAFF
d_gene: TRBD2; j_gene: TRBJ2-2; abundance: NA; v_gene: TRBV6-1; CDR3nt: TGTGCCAGCAGCTTACAGGCGGGGGGGCCCGGGGAGCTGTTTTTT; CDR3aa: CASSLQAGGPGELFF
d_gene: NA; j_gene: TRBJ2-2; abundance: NA; v_gene: TRBV24-1; CDR3nt: TGTGCCACCAGTGATTTGGACAGAAACACCGGGGAGCTGTTTTTT; CDR3aa: CATSDLDRNTGELFF
d_gene: NA; j_gene: TRBJ1-6; abundance: NA; v_gene: TRBV6-9; CDR3nt: TGTGCCGGCCGGAAGTCCTATAATTCACCCCTCCACTTT; CDR3aa: CAGRKSYNSPLHF
d_gene: NA; j_gene: TRBJ2-7; abundance: NA; v_gene: TRBV20-1; CDR3nt: TGCAGTGCCAAAGACGGCCGTCCAAGGGACGAGCAGTACTTC; CDR3aa: CSAKDGRPRDEQYF
d_gene: NA; j_gene: TRBJ2-1; abundance: many; v_gene: TRBV12-3/TRBV12-4; CDR3nt: TGTGCCAGCAGCCTCAATTGGGAGAAGTACAATGAGCAGTTCTTC; CDR3aa: CASSLNWEKYNEQFF
d_gene: NA; j_gene: TRBJ2-7; abundance: NA; v_gene: TRBV7-9; CDR3nt: TGTGCCAGCAGCTGGGGGTCCGAGCAGTACTTC; CDR3aa: CASSWGSEQYF
d_gene: NA; j_gene: TRBJ1-1; abundance: once; v_gene: TRBV29-1; CDR3nt: TGCAGCGTTGCTCAGGGCACTGAAGCTTTCTTT; CDR3aa: CSVAQGTEAFF
d_gene: NA; j_gene: TRBJ1-6; abundance: few; v_gene: TRBV10-3; CDR3nt: TGTGCCAGCAGTTTGGATCTGAACACGGGATATAATTCACCCCTCCACTTT; CDR3aa: CASSLDLNTGYNSPLHF
d_gene: TRBD1; j_gene: TRBJ2-7; abundance: few; v_gene: TRBV27; CDR3nt: TGTGCCAGCGGGGCCGGGACAGGGGCTTTCTACGAGCAGTACTTC; CDR3aa: CASGAGTGAFYEQYF
d_gene: TRBD2; j_gene: TRBJ2-1; abundance: once; v_gene: TRBV7-9; CDR3nt: TGTGCCAGCAGCCCTAGCGGGGCGAATGAGCAGTTCTTC; CDR3aa: CASSPSGANEQFF
d_gene: TRBD2; j_gene: TRBJ2-1; abundance: NA; v_gene: TRBV7-3; CDR3nt: TGTGCCAGCAGCTGGACTAGCGGGGGGGCGGGTAATGAGCAGTTCTTC; CDR3aa: CASSWTSGGAGNEQFF
d_gene: TRBD2; j_gene: TRBJ2-7; abundance: NA; v_gene: TRBV25-1; CDR3nt: TGTGCCAGCAGTGAAGCTAGCGGGAGGGCCACCCACGAGCAGTACTTC; CDR3aa: CASSEASGRATHEQYF
d_gene: NA; j_gene: TRBJ2-7; abundance: NA; v_gene: TRBV20-1; CDR3nt: TGCAGTGCTACAGGGGATGAACGGACCTACGAGCAGTACTTC; CDR3aa: CSATGDERTYEQYF
d_gene: NA; j_gene: TRBJ2-1; abundance: many; v_gene: TRBV7-8; CDR3nt: TGTGCCAGCAGCTCTCCAGGGCGCGGCACCTACAATGAGCAGTTCTTC; CDR3aa: CASSSPGRGTYNEQFF
d_gene: NA; j_gene: TRBJ1-6; abundance: NA; v_gene: TRBV15; CDR3nt: TGTGCCACCAGCAACCCCCTCCTCGCGGGTTCACCCCTCCACTTT; CDR3aa: CATSNPLLAGSPLHF
d_gene: NA; j_gene: TRBJ1-1; abundance: once; v_gene: TRBV6-1; CDR3nt: TGTGCCAGCTCCCCCTTGGGGGGTTCATATGAAGCTTTCTTT; CDR3aa: CASSPLGGSYEAFF
d_gene: NA; j_gene: TRBJ2-7; abundance: NA; v_gene: TRBV11-1; CDR3nt: TGTGCCAGCAGCCCCCTTAGCGGTCACCCAGGGGTCGAGCAGTACTTC; CDR3aa: CASSPLSGHPGVEQYF
d_gene: NA; j_gene: TRBJ2-7; abundance: NA; v_gene: TRBV6-1; CDR3nt: TGTGCCCCCCGACAGAGCTTCTCCTACGAGCAGTACTTC; CDR3aa: CAPRQSFSYEQYF
d_gene: NA; j_gene: TRBJ2-4; abundance: NA; v_gene: TRBV2; CDR3nt: TGTGCCAGCAGTCCCGACAGGTCGCTAGCCAAAAACATTCAGTACTTC; CDR3aa: CASSPDRSLAKNIQYF
d_gene: NA; j_gene: TRBJ2-5; abundance: NA; v_gene: TRBV10-3; CDR3nt: TGTGCCATCAGTGAGTCGCCTAGCAGCTACCAAGAGACCCAGTACTTC; CDR3aa: CAISESPSSYQETQYF
d_gene: TRBD1; j_gene: TRBJ2-6; abundance: many; v_gene: TRBV9; CDR3nt: TGTGCCAGCAGCGTAGTGGACAGGTCGAGGGCTGGGGCCAACGTCCTGACTTTC; CDR3aa: CASSVVDRSRAGANVLTF
d_gene: TRBD2; j_gene: TRBJ2-1; abundance: NA; v_gene: TRBV11-1; CDR3nt: TGTGCCAGCCCTAGCGGCAGTGGGCAGTTCTTC; CDR3aa: CASPSGSGQFF
d_gene: NA; j_gene: TRBJ1-4; abundance: NA; v_gene: TRBV20-1; CDR3nt: TGCAGTGGAAACGGGGCCATTAATGAAAAACTGTTTTTT; CDR3aa: CSGNGAINEKLFF
d_gene: TRBD1; j_gene: TRBJ2-5; abundance: NA; v_gene: TRBV24-1; CDR3nt: TGTGCCACCAGTGATCGGACAGGTTTTCAAGAGACCCAGTACTTC; CDR3aa: CATSDRTGFQETQYF
d_gene: TRBD2; j_gene: TRBJ2-3; abundance: many; v_gene: TRBV25-1; CDR3nt: TGTGCCAGCAGTGAACTGGCGGGGGGGTTCACAGATACGCAGTATTTT; CDR3aa: CASSELAGGFTDTQYF
d_gene: TRBD1; j_gene: TRBJ1-2; abundance: few; v_gene: TRBV20-1; CDR3nt: TGCAGTCCAACTCAGGGACAGGCTTATGGCTACACCTTC; CDR3aa: CSPTQGQAYGYTF
d_gene: NA; j_gene: TRBJ1-3; abundance: many; v_gene: TRBV19; CDR3nt: TGTGCCAGTAGGCCGCCGAAGAGGACTGGTGGAAACACCATATATTTT; CDR3aa: CASRPPKRTGGNTIYF
d_gene: NA; j_gene: TRBJ2-7; abundance: NA; v_gene: TRBV5-5; CDR3nt: TGTGCCAGCAGCCTGGTCGGGACCTACGAGCAGTACTTC; CDR3aa: CASSLVGTYEQYF
d_gene: NA; j_gene: TRBJ2-7; abundance: few; v_gene: TRBV2; CDR3nt: TGTGCCAGCAGTAAGGAGGCCTACGAGCAGTACTTC; CDR3aa: CASSKEAYEQYF